The clone carrying this T cell receptor (beta chain) was recorded once. Its antigen is not identified. Next came a second PCR, run for 7 to 11 cycles, which used a sample-barcoded 5' primer along with a J-beta primer mix. Template switching added a 12-random-nucleotide identifier to every cDNA molecule. TCRdb analysed the 5' RACE reads with MiXCR anew, one entry per CDR3 protein. The data contain about 900,000 distinct CDR3 sequences, approximately 59% of them singletons. PBMCs were isolated at a quantity of at least 7 million per sample. The CDR3 consists of 15 residues. V lost 4 bases and J lost 4, with 15 bases in between. The germline gives CDR1 SGHRS, CDR2 YFSETQ. This record belongs to a study of blood T cells in healthy people across ages. Overall study results and limits: Per million T cells, TCR beta diversity dropped about linearly as age rose.

The rearrangement joins TRBV5-1 to TRBJ1-5, with TRBD1 as a possible D gene (6 bases). The source material was blood. The sequence was obtained from a man aged 25-45 years in good health. The CDR3 nucleotides read TGCGCCAGCAGCCCCAGGGGTGAGCCTAATCAGCCCCAGCATTTT. Amino acid sequence: CASSPRGEPNQPQHF.